This T cell receptor (beta chain) was obtained from a study of T cells expressing NK-cell markers. The wider study: Sorted T-cell subsets CD3+CD56+NKG2C+, CD3+CD56+NKG2C- and CD3+CD56-NKG2C+ were TCR beta-sequenced. HCMV serostatus: most of the eight sequenced donors positive, one negative. Study-level results: HCMV specificity of expanded NKG2C+ T cell clones remained unclear. The CD3+CD56-NKG2C+ fraction of a few donors was likewise dominated by these clonotypes.

The CDR3 length is 15 residues. TCRdb derives one entry per CDR3 protein from the 5' RACE reads, leaving out DNA. This sample's table reports 300,000 or so distinct CDR3 sequences. A remark on this clonotype: Antigen unknown.

This chain joins TRBV12-3 or TRBV12-4 and TRBJ2-3; TCRdb's D call, TRBD1, is unchecked because there is no DNA. This TCR was recovered from a woman between 18 and 70 years old in good health. Sequenced sample: blood T cells: a sorted CD56 or NKG2C T cell subset, CD4+ or CD8+ T cells, or bulk PBMC T cells (not recorded which). The CDR3 spells CASSLTGQLADTQYF.